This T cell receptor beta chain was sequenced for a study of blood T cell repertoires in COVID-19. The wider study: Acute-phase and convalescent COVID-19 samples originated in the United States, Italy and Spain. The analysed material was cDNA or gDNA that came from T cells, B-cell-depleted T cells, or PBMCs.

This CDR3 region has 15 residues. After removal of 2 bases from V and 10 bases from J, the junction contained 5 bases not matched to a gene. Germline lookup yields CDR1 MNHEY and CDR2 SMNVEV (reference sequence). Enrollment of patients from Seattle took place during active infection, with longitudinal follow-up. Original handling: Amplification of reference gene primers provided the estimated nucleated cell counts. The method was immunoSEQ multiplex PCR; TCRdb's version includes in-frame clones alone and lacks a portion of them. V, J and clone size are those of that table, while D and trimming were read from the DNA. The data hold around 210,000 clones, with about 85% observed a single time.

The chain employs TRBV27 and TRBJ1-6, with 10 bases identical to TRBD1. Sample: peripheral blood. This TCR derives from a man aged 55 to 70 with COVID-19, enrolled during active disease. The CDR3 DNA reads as TGTGCCAGCAGTTTAGAGGGACAGGGGAACTCACCCCTCCACTTT. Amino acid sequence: CASSLEGQGNSPLHF.